The 12 T cell receptor beta chains below all came from one sample that was sequenced in a study of human T cells and chemical hapten exposure. Time point noted: patch test 3, about 24 weeks after DPC sensitization. Described treatment: therapeutic diphenylcyclopropenone sensitization with weekly scalp DPC. TCRdb analysed the RACE reads with MiXCR anew, one entry per CDR3 protein. This table has more than 95,000 distinct CDR3 sequences, 25% to 35% appearing once. Sequences were derived from whole blood, sampled in connection with sensitization to the hapten diphenylcyclopropenone (DPC). The source is a man aged 35-49 years with alopecia areata. Some clones in this sample may be carry-over from other donors' samples.

The chain employs TRBV20-1 and TRBJ2-5; D not resolved. Looked up from germline, CDR1 is DFQATT and CDR2 is SNEGSKA (reference sequence). CDR3 size: 11 residues. The ends were cut back, 5 bases at V and 2 bases at J, with 6 bases in the middle. The CDR3 is CSAGVQETQYF. DNA for the CDR3: TGCAGTGCTGGAGTGCAAGAGACCCAGTACTTC.

The V gene is TRBV5-1, the J gene TRBJ1-1; TRBD1 agrees at 8 bases. V trimming: 0 bases; J trimming: 5 bases; junction bases outside the gene matches: 6. Germline V gene sequence: CDR1 SGHRS, CDR2 YFSETQ. This CDR3 is 15 amino acids long. The CDR3 DNA is TGCGCCAGCAGCTTGGAGCAGGGGGCTTGGACTGAAGCTTTCTTT. Translated: CASSLEQGAWTEAFF. Drawing the rest from reference TRBV5-1 and TRBJ1-1, the complete variable domain is KAGVTQTPRYLIKTRGQQVTLSCSPISGHRSVSWYQQTPGQGLQFLFEYFSETQRNKGNFPGRFSGRQFSNSRSEMNVSTLELGDSALYLCASSLEQGAWTEAFFGQGTRLTVV.

The chain uses TRBV5-1 and TRBJ1-1; tentatively, D is TRBD1 (5 bases). CDR3 length: 15 residues. The germline gives CDR1 SGHRS, CDR2 YFSETQ. V was cut by 4 bases and J by 5 bases, with 18 bases left in between. The CDR3 nucleotides read TGCGCCAGCAGCATCGAACCCCAGGGAGGAACTGAAGCTTTCTTT. Residues: CASSIEPQGGTEAFF.

The chain carries TRBV20-1 and TRBJ1-5; D might be TRBD1 (5 bases). Deletions cut 0 bases from V and 2 bases from J, with 8 bases between. This CDR3 spans 14 amino acids. CDR1 is DFQATT and CDR2 is SNEGSKA in the germline V gene (reference sequence). The CDR3 nucleotides are TGCAGTGCTAGAGACTCGGGGGGCAATCAGCCCCAGCATTTT. Translated, it gives CSARDSGGNQPQHF.

The V call is TRBV15, the J call TRBJ2-2; D perhaps matches TRBD2 (6 bases). Germline V lookup: CDR1 LNHNV, CDR2 YYDKDF (reference sequence). Trimming took 2 bases from V and 1 from J, leaving 11 bases between them. The CDR3 is 16 residues long. The CDR3 region is CATSRFGTGNTGELFF. Written as DNA, the CDR3 is TGTGCCACCAGCAGATTCGGGACTGGGAACACCGGGGAGCTGTTTTTT.

This clonotype has only a few counts. This chain links TRBV7-2 with TRBJ1-1; D possibly corresponds to TRBD1 (5 bases). The CDR3 has 13 amino acids. Trimming cost V 5 bases and J 7 bases, with 14 bases left between them. Germline CDR1 and CDR2: SGHTA and FQGNSA. CDR3 nucleotide sequence: TGTGCCAGCAGCCCCACCCGGGGGGGTGAAGCTTTCTTT. This codes for CASSPTRGGEAFF.

The chain joins TRBV12-3 or TRBV12-4 to TRBJ2-3; no definite D call. The V gene lost 4 bases and the J gene lost 3 bases, with 14 bases spanning the gap. The CDR3 sequence is 15 residues long. The chain's CDR3 is CASSSLRPSTDTQYF. DNA of the CDR3: TGTGCCAGCAGTTCCCTGCGGCCTTCGACAGATACGCAGTATTTT.

This clonotype appeared a few times. The chain recombines TRBV6-2 or TRBV6-3 with TRBJ2-2; D is ambiguous. Deletions cut 6 bases from V and 8 bases from J, with 10 bases between. The CDR3 loop spans 12 amino acids. Per the germline V gene, CDR1 is MNHEY and CDR2 is SVGEGT. The CDR3 nucleotides read TGTGCCAGCAGCGAACCCCGGGGGGAGCTGTTTTTT. Its protein is CASSEPRGELFF.

The chain uses TRBV6-4 and TRBJ2-2, with 7 positions matching TRBD1. Trimming cost V 5 bases and J 1 base; bases outside gene matches: 4. Germline V gene sequence: CDR1 MRHNA, CDR2 SNTAGT. This CDR3 is 15 amino acids long. CDR3 sequence: CASSKDRLNTGELFF. CDR3 nucleotide sequence: TGTGCCAGCAGTAAGGACAGGTTGAACACCGGGGAGCTGTTTTTT.

V gene TRBV23-1 combines with J gene TRBJ2-1, with D possibly TRBD1 on 6 matching bases. TRBV23-1 is sorted into the ORF group, with uncertain function. CDR3 length equals 16 residues. V lost 0 bases and J lost 2, with 11 bases in between. CDR3 coding DNA: TGCGCCAGCAGTCAATCGAGGACAGATACCTACAATGAGCAGTTCTTC. This codes for CASSQSRTDTYNEQFF.

This clonotype was recorded a few times. CDR3 sequence: CASSYSAGGTYEQYF. Here the CDR3 DNA reads TGTGCCAGCAGTTACTCGGCAGGGGGAACCTACGAGCAGTACTTC. The chain recombines TRBV6-5 with TRBJ2-7; TRBD1 agrees at 7 bases. CDR1 and CDR2 from the germline V gene are MNHEY and SVGAGI. Trimming took 0 bases from V and 2 from J; bases not matched to a gene: 4. This CDR3 contains 15 residues.

This clonotype was seen a handful of times. The CDR3 loop reads CASSYRGTSSEFF. The DNA of the CDR3 is TGTGCCAGCAGTTACAGAGGGACTAGTTCAGAGTTCTTC. The chain uses TRBV6-5 and TRBJ2-1; the match to TRBD2 covers 8 bases. The CDR3 extends over 13 amino acids. The V segment lost 2 bases and the J segment 14 bases; nucleotides outside the gene matches: 8. Germline CDR1 is MNHEY and CDR2 is SVGAGI.